This T cell receptor beta chain was captured by sequencing in a study of T cell changes during pregnancy in multiple sclerosis. The CDR3 is 16 residues long. CDR1 is MNHNS and CDR2 is SASEGT in the germline V gene. J lost 7 bases, V lost 2 bases, and 10 bases had no gene match. TCRdb's table, derived via immunoSEQ multiplex PCR, lists solely in-frame clones and lacks some. Of around 40,000 clones listed, 92% were seen once; the top ten hold less than 0.8%. The gene calls are TRBV6-1 and TRBJ2-1; 8 bases align to TRBD1. The TCR originated in a female donor with multiple sclerosis, enrolled in a pregnancy study. Sequenced material: CD4+ T cells from peripheral blood mononuclear cells, taken in the third trimester of pregnancy. In DNA form, the CDR3 reads TGTGCCAGCAGTGAACAGAAGAGGACAGGGAGGAATGAGCAGTTCTTC. This codes for CASSEQKRTGRNEQFF.